This entry lists 32 T cell receptor beta chains sequenced from one sample in a study of control samples from healthy donors and cancer patients. Clones were read by immunoSEQ multiplex PCR, and TCRdb kept only the in-frame ones, dropping some. The top ten clones hold less than 2% of a sample with fewer than 250,000 clones, about nine tenths of them seen once. Sequenced: blood. These receptors were obtained from a man in his thirties or forties in good health.

This chain connects TRBV10-3 to TRBJ1-4; 9 nucleotides match TRBD1. This CDR3 contains 17 residues. The germline V gene has CDR1 ENHRY and CDR2 SYGVKD. After removal of 0 bases from V and 7 bases from J, the junction contained 9 bases not matched to a gene. The CDR3 sequence: CAISESLGTGPSEKLFF. CDR3 coding DNA: TGTGCCATCAGTGAGTCATTAGGGACAGGGCCGAGTGAAAAACTGTTTTTT.

The chain is built from TRBV4-1 and TRBJ1-1, with D unresolved. Germline CDR1 and CDR2: MGHRA and YSYEKL. V was trimmed by 1 base and J by 3 bases, leaving 12 bases between them. The CDR3 is 15 amino acids. The CDR3 DNA is TGCGCCAGCAGCCAAGTCGGGGTCGGAGACACTGAAGCTTTCTTT. The encoded protein is CASSQVGVGDTEAFF.

The rearrangement joins TRBV2 to TRBJ2-2; D might be TRBD1 (6 bases). Trimming pared 6 bases from V and 5 bases from J, leaving 16 bases between. The CDR3 is made up of 15 amino acids. Germline V gene data show CDR1 as SNHLY and CDR2 as FYNNEI. CDR3 DNA sequence: TGTGCCAGCAGGGGACAAAGCCCAAGGACCGGGGAGCTGTTTTTT. Its protein product is CASRGQSPRTGELFF.

This sequence joins TRBV11-2 and TRBJ1-6; D is possibly TRBD1 (5 bases). The germline gives CDR1 SGHAT, CDR2 FQNNGV. The germline V and J ends were trimmed by 6 bases and 5 bases, with 14 bases remaining between them. The CDR3 consists of 15 residues. The CDR3 region is CASRQLQGDNSPLHF. In DNA, the CDR3 is TGTGCCAGCAGACAACTTCAGGGTGATAATTCACCCCTCCACTTT.

This sequence joins TRBV2 and TRBJ1-5; D remains unclear. The CDR3 is 15 amino acids. Looked up from germline, CDR1 is SNHLY and CDR2 is FYNNEI. V was shortened by 1 base and J by 0 bases, with 7 bases between the two germline ends. This chain's CDR3 is CASSEVAASNQPQHF. CDR3 DNA sequence: TGTGCCAGCAGTGAAGTTGCAGCTAGCAATCAGCCCCAGCATTTT. Filled out from reference TRBV2 and TRBJ1-5, the complete variable domain reads EPEVTQTPSHQVTQMGQEVILRCVPISNHLYFYWYRQILGQKVEFLVSFYNNEISEKSEIFDDQFSVERPDGSNFTLKIRSTKLEDSAMYFCASSEVAASNQPQHFGDGTRLSIL.

This clone was observed a single time. The rearrangement links TRBV2 to TRBJ1-1, with D unresolved. Germline values: CDR1 SNHLY, CDR2 FYNNEI. V was shortened by 6 bases and J by 4 bases, with 18 bases between the two germline ends. This CDR3 has 15 amino acids. The CDR3, as DNA: TGTGCCAGCAGCGCGGGGAAGGCCCTCCCCACTGAAGCTTTCTTT. It translates to CASSAGKALPTEAFF.

This clone has only a few counts. The V call is TRBV7-2, the J call TRBJ1-2, with D possibly being TRBD1 (5 bases). Germline-derived CDR1 and CDR2 are SGHTA and FQGNSA. Trimming left V 7 bases short and J 4 bases short, with 13 bases between. The CDR3 loop spans 13 amino acids. CDR3 amino acids: CASMRDRGYGYTF. The CDR3 DNA is TGTGCCAGCATGAGGGACCGGGGCTATGGCTACACCTTC.

This clone appeared once. J is TRBJ2-7 and V is TRBV19, with TRBD2 matching over 14 bases. CDR3 length: 15 residues. Germline CDR1 is LNHDA and CDR2 is SQIVND (reference sequence). Trimming removed 5 bases from V and 9 bases from J; junction bases left unmatched: 9. CDR3 DNA sequence: TGTGCCAGTAGTGCCCGGACTAGCGGGGGGACCGCGCAGTACTTC. Translating it yields CASSARTSGGTAQYF.

This clone was counted once. This chain connects TRBV18 to TRBJ1-2; D may be TRBD1 (5 bases). In germline, CDR1 is KGHSH, CDR2 LQKENI. The germline V and J ends were trimmed by 3 bases and 3 bases, with 11 bases remaining between them. This CDR3 comprises 14 residues. CDR3 nucleotide sequence: TGTGCCAGCTCACCCAGTCAGGGCCACTATGGCTACACCTTC. This codes for CASSPSQGHYGYTF.

V gene TRBV5-4 combines with J gene TRBJ1-1, with D tentatively TRBD1 (6 bases). This CDR3 has 15 amino acids. Germline lookup yields CDR1 SGHNT and CDR2 YYREEE (reference sequence). The ends were cut back, 4 bases at V and 4 bases at J, with 17 bases in the middle. CDR3 sequence reads: CASSHGGLQGTEAFF. DNA of the CDR3: TGTGCCAGCAGCCACGGGGGGCTCCAGGGCACTGAAGCTTTCTTT.

This clone was seen only once. The rearrangement links TRBV7-9 to TRBJ1-4; D not certain. The length of the CDR3 is 13 residues. CDR1 is SEHNR and CDR2 is FQNEAQ in the germline V gene (reference sequence). V gave up 5 bases and J gave up 8 bases, with 12 bases separating them. CDR3 sequence reads: CASSADSGEKLFF. The CDR3 DNA reads TGTGCCAGCAGCGCGGACTCGGGGGAAAAACTGTTTTTT.

The CDR3 nucleotides are TGTGCCAGCAGGCCCGGACCGTTGGAGAGCTCACCCCTCCACTTT. As protein: CASRPGPLESSPLHF. The chain employs TRBV2 and TRBJ1-6; D ambiguous. The germline gives CDR1 SNHLY, CDR2 FYNNEI. The germline V and J ends were trimmed by 6 bases and 10 bases, with 19 bases remaining between them. CDR3 length: 15 residues.

This chain joins TRBV19 and TRBJ1-1, with D perhaps TRBD1 (5 bases). CDR3 length: 16 amino acids. Trimming removed 2 bases from V and 5 bases from J, with 18 bases in between. The V gene's germline CDR1 is LNHDA and CDR2 SQIVND (reference sequence). The CDR3 DNA sequence: TGTGCCAGTAGTATATCCGGACACTCGTCGAAGACTGAAGCTTTCTTT. Its protein product is CASSISGHSSKTEAFF.

The chain uses TRBV15 and TRBJ1-5; no reliable D call. The CDR3 totals 16 residues. V lost 0 bases to trimming and J lost 3 bases, with 12 bases between them. Germline-derived CDR1 and CDR2 are LNHNV and YYDKDF (reference sequence). The DNA for the CDR3 is TGTGCCACCAGCAGAGATCGTGGCATGAACAATCAGCCCCAGCATTTT. Protein sequence: CATSRDRGMNNQPQHF.

Points on this clone: The same CDR3 can be traced to other DNA sequences in this sample. The chain combines TRBV6-5 with TRBJ2-3, with no clear D. Looked up from germline, CDR1 is MNHEY and CDR2 is SVGAGI. V was clipped by 4 bases and J by 0 bases, with 11 bases between them. CDR3 size: 15 residues. The CDR3 loop reads CASSSALESTDTQYF. CDR3 sequence (DNA): TGTGCCAGCAGTTCCGCGCTAGAAAGCACAGATACGCAGTATTTT.

This clone came up a few times. The chain uses TRBV5-5 and TRBJ2-3; 10 bases are a match to TRBD2. Germline lookup yields CDR1 SGHKS and CDR2 YYEKEE (reference sequence). After removal of 4 bases from V and 2 bases from J, the junction contained 4 bases not matched to a gene. This CDR3 has 15 amino acids. The CDR3, as DNA: TGTGCCAGCAGCAACCTAGCGGGGGACACAGATACGCAGTATTTT. Its protein is CASSNLAGDTDTQYF.

The gene calls are TRBV11-3 and TRBJ1-2; 7 bases agree with TRBD1. This CDR3 contains 13 residues. Germline loops: CDR1 SGHNT, CDR2 YENEEA. Unmatched junction bases numbered 4, after V lost 4 bases and J lost 5 bases. As DNA, the CDR3 is TGTGCCAGCAGCTCCCCGACAGGGTATGGCTACACCTTC. It specifies CASSSPTGYGYTF.

This chain links TRBV24-1 with TRBJ2-6, with TRBD2 identical over 9 bases. The CDR3 has 19 residues. Germline CDR1 reads KGHDR; CDR2 reads SFDVKD. Trimming removed 4 bases from V and 1 base from J; junction bases left unmatched: 10. CDR3 protein: CATSDPTKAGGSGANVLTF. Written as DNA, the CDR3 is TGTGCCACCAGTGACCCGACTAAAGCGGGGGGTTCTGGGGCCAACGTCCTGACTTTC.

The V call is TRBV29-1, the J call TRBJ2-2; tentatively, D is TRBD1 or TRBD2 (5 bases each). The CDR3 extends over 14 amino acids. Germline V gives CDR1 SQVTM, CDR2 ANQGSEA. Trimming removed 6 bases from V and 7 bases from J, with 18 bases in between. The CDR3 spells CSVRQGLSGGELFF. Here the CDR3 DNA reads TGCAGCGTCAGGCAGGGCCTAAGCGGCGGGGAGCTGTTTTTT.

The chain recombines TRBV5-1 with TRBJ1-2; possible D gene TRBD1, 6 bases. The CDR3 extends over 14 amino acids. The V gene lost 6 bases and the J gene lost 8 bases, with 20 bases spanning the gap. Germline assignment: CDR1 SGHRS and CDR2 YFSETQ. DNA for the CDR3: TGCGCCAGCACGCCCCAGACAGGAGGGGGGGGCTACACCTTC. It codes for CASTPQTGGGGYTF.

The chain carries TRBV7-9 and TRBJ2-7; D is perhaps TRBD1 or TRBD2 (5 bases each). The CDR3 consists of 14 residues. Looked up from germline, CDR1 is SEHNR and CDR2 is FQNEAQ (reference sequence). The ends were cut back, 0 bases at V and 2 bases at J, with 8 bases in the middle. The CDR3 coding sequence is TGTGCCAGCAGCTTAGCGGGGGACGCCTACGAGCAGTACTTC. Protein sequence: CASSLAGDAYEQYF.

The rearrangement joins TRBV2 to TRBJ2-7; D tentatively fits TRBD1 or TRBD2 (6 bases each). The CDR3 is made up of 16 amino acids. V lost 7 bases and J 7 bases, leaving 26 bases between the germline ends. CDR1 SNHLY and CDR2 FYNNEI come from the germline V gene. CDR3 nucleotide sequence: TGTGCCAGCATGCCCTGGGGGGCTCAAGGTCTCCTGGAGCAGTACTTC. Translating it yields CASMPWGAQGLLEQYF. The full variable domain, its missing parts supplied by reference TRBV2 and TRBJ2-7, is EPEVTQTPSHQVTQMGQEVILRCVPISNHLYFYWYRQILGQKVEFLVSFYNNEISEKSEIFDDQFSVERPDGSNFTLKIRSTKLEDSAMYFCASMPWGAQGLLEQYFGPGTRLTVT.

This chain uses TRBV7-9 with TRBJ2-4; 11 bases are shared with TRBD2. V dropped 4 bases and J dropped 1; count of bases not matched to a gene: 0. This CDR3 is built from 15 residues. Germline CDR1 reads SEHNR; CDR2 reads FQNEAQ (reference sequence). DNA for the CDR3: TGTGCCAGCAGCTCTAGCGGGGGGGCCAAAAACATTCAGTACTTC. Translated: CASSSSGGAKNIQYF.

This chain connects TRBV10-3 to TRBJ2-5; tentatively, D is TRBD1 (5 bases). The CDR3 has 14 residues. The V end lost 0 bases, the J end lost 6 bases, and 11 bases lay between the germline ends. In germline, CDR1 is ENHRY, CDR2 SYGVKD. This CDR3 is CAISESGQGKTQYF. CDR3 in DNA: TGTGCCATCAGTGAGTCTGGCCAGGGAAAGACCCAGTACTTC.

The gene calls are TRBV11-3 and TRBJ2-2; possibly TRBD1 or TRBD2 for D (6 bases each). This CDR3 spans 14 amino acids. Deletions cut 5 bases from V and 1 base from J, with 8 bases between. Germline loops: CDR1 SGHNT, CDR2 YENEEA. The CDR3 nucleotides read TGTGCCAGCAGCGCGGGACAGAACACCGGGGAGCTGTTTTTT. Translated: CASSAGQNTGELFF.

The rearrangement links TRBV5-1 to TRBJ2-3; TRBD2 agrees at 10 bases. Germline trimming cut 4 bases from V and 2 bases from J; bases unmatched to any gene: 7. Germline-derived CDR1 and CDR2 are SGHRS and YFSETQ. The CDR3 loop spans 16 amino acids. CDR3 loop: CASSVVLAGDTDTQYF. The CDR3 nucleotides read TGCGCCAGCAGCGTAGTGCTAGCGGGGGACACAGATACGCAGTATTTT.

V and J are TRBV6-5 and TRBJ1-1; no reliable D call. The germline V gene encodes CDR1 MNHEY and CDR2 SVGAGI. The V gene lost 6 bases and the J gene lost 7 bases, with 18 bases spanning the gap. CDR3 length equals 14 residues. The CDR3 is CASSLMGYSGEAFF. CDR3 bases: TGTGCCAGCAGCCTAATGGGGTACAGTGGTGAAGCTTTCTTT.

This clone was detected a few times. The chain links TRBV6-5 to TRBJ2-1, with 7 bases matching TRBD2. This CDR3 comprises 12 residues. Germline CDR1 reads MNHEY; CDR2 reads SVGAGI. J lost 3 bases, V lost 10 bases, and 3 bases had no gene match. CDR3 in DNA: TGTGCCATCGGGGACTACTACAATGAGCAGTTCTTC. It yields the protein CAIGDYYNEQFF.

The chain recombines TRBV6-5 with TRBJ2-7; 9 bases fit TRBD2. This CDR3 has 15 amino acids. The germline CDR1 and CDR2 sequences are MNHEY and SVGAGI. V was pared by 7 bases and J by 3 bases, with 10 bases of the junction left unmatched. CDR3 DNA sequence: TGTGCCAGCAAAGCGGGGGGTCTCTTGGGCTACGAGCAGTACTTC. Translation gives CASKAGGLLGYEQYF.

J is TRBJ1-5 and V is TRBV10-3; D uncertain. Germline CDR1 ENHRY, CDR2 SYGVKD. V was pared by 3 bases and J by 6 bases, with 9 bases between. The CDR3 contains 13 residues. The CDR3 spells CAISDIEGQPQHF. The DNA for the CDR3 is TGTGCCATCAGTGACATAGAAGGTCAGCCCCAGCATTTT.

The CDR3 sequence: CASSARTGYIDEQYF. The DNA of the CDR3 is TGTGCCAGTAGTGCTAGGACAGGGTATATCGACGAGCAGTACTTC. The J gene is TRBJ2-7, the V gene TRBV19; 8 bases are shared with TRBD1. Trimming took 5 bases from V and 5 from J; bases not matched to a gene: 11. This CDR3 is 15 amino acids long. Germline-derived CDR1 and CDR2 are LNHDA and SQIVND (reference sequence).

The chain is built from TRBV6-5 and TRBJ1-1; 10 positions agree with TRBD1. This CDR3 contains 14 residues. The germline V gene encodes CDR1 MNHEY and CDR2 SVGAGI. Losses at the gene ends were 8 bases for V and 5 bases for J; bases not matched to a gene: 8. CDR3 DNA: TGTGCCAGCGGATCGACAGGGGGCCGGACTGAAGCTTTCTTT. Its translation is CASGSTGGRTEAFF.